The clone carrying this T cell receptor (beta chain) appeared once. The data were produced by immunoSEQ multiplex PCR, yet TCRdb's version contains in-frame clones alone and is incomplete. The table shows roughly 37,000 clones, with 91% occurring only once. With 6 bases clipped from V and 5 bases from J, the junction kept 5 bases outside the gene matches. Germline CDR1 is MNHNY and CDR2 is SVGAGI (reference sequence). The CDR3 runs to 14 residues. The data were obtained in a study of T cell changes during pregnancy in multiple sclerosis. The J gene is TRBJ1-5, the V gene TRBV6-6, with 9 positions matching TRBD1. The sample consisted of CD4+ T cells from peripheral blood mononuclear cells, taken in the second trimester of pregnancy. The TCR sequence derives from a female donor in good health, enrolled as a control in a pregnancy study. The CDR3 loop is CASRRDRAYQPQHF. DNA of the CDR3: TGTGCCAGCAGACGGGACAGGGCCTATCAGCCCCAGCATTTT.